The source of this T cell receptor (beta chain) is a study of T-cell reconstitution after alpha-beta-depleted transplantation in children. Study-wide results and limits: The study reportedly traced alpha-beta T cells about two months after transplant to several hundred expanded graft clones. There were some patients whose high TCRbeta diversity at day 60 came from surviving recipient T cells and thymic progenitors.

V lost 3 bases and J lost 0, with 12 bases in between. The length of the CDR3 is 15 residues. Germline CDR1 is SNHLY and CDR2 is FYNNEI. This clonotype was counted ten times or more. The antigen is unknown. Molecular barcoding with unique molecular identifiers was used for the TCRbeta library. A single record per CDR3 protein comes from TCRdb applying MiXCR to the PCR reads. The sample shows 480,000 or so distinct CDR3 sequences, 10% of them seen only once. V and J are TRBV2 and TRBJ2-7; no clear D gene. The sequence came from a child aged 2-15 years with inherited bone marrow failure, due to receive a stem cell transplant. This sample comprised PBMCs, obtained before TCRalphabeta/CD19-depleted stem cell transplant. The chain's CDR3 is CASSEVVLGSYEQYF. In DNA form, the CDR3 reads TGTGCCAGCAGTGAGGTGGTCTTGGGCTCCTACGAGCAGTACTTC. The full variable domain, completed using reference TRBV2 and TRBJ2-7, is EPEVTQTPSHQVTQMGQEVILRCVPISNHLYFYWYRQILGQKVEFLVSFYNNEISEKSEIFDDQFSVERPDGSNFTLKIRSTKLEDSAMYFCASSEVVLGSYEQYFGPGTRLTVT.